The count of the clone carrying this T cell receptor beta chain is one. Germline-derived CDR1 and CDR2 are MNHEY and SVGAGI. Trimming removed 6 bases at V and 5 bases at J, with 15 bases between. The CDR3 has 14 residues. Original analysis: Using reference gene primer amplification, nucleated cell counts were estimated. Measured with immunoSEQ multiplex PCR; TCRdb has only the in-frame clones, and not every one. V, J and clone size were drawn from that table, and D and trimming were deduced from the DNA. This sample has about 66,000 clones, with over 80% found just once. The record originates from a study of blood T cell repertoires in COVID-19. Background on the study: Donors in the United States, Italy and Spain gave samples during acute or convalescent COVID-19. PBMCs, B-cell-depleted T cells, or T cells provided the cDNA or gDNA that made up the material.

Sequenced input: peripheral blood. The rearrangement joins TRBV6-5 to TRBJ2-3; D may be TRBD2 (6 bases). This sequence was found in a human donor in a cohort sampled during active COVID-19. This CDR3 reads CASRRDLWVDTQYF. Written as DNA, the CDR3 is TGTGCCAGCAGGCGGGACTTATGGGTAGATACGCAGTATTTT.